Sequencing of this T cell receptor (beta chain) was carried out in a study of regulatory T cells in long-lasting Graves disease. The time point: persistent/refractory GD, antithyroid drugs over 5 years with positive TRAb. Preparation of the TCR library used RNA extracted from PBMCs. Many counts were recorded for this clonotype. Its specificity is not known. Library construction for TCR beta used iRepertoire HTBI primers and Arm-PCR of CDR3 regions. TCRdb used MiXCR to reprocess the multiplex PCR reads, holding one entry per CDR3 protein. The sample has 430,000 or so distinct CDR3 sequences, approximately 22% seen once; the top ten hold roughly an eighth. Study results and limitations: The analysis examined peripheral blood only and excluded thyroid tissue.

The starting material was peripheral blood mononuclear cells (PBMCs), obtained when the disease was refractory, from a patient treated with antithyroid drugs. The TCR was taken from a female donor with Graves disease.

This CDR3 reads CASSARAGAPGELFF. The CDR3 DNA reads as TGTGCCAGCAGTGCCCGCGCGGGAGCCCCCGGGGAGCTGTTTTTT. V usage is TRBV12-3 or TRBV12-4 and J usage is TRBJ2-2; 7 bases line up with TRBD2. Germline trimming cut 5 bases from V and 6 bases from J; bases unmatched to any gene: 9. The CDR3 extends over 15 amino acids.